This T cell receptor (beta chain) is drawn from a study of OX40 agonist ivuxolimab in advanced cancers. For the study at large: Having had anti-PD-1, anti-PD-L1 or anti-CTLA-4 therapy before was allowed, and 40% to 45% had some.

Autoimmune disease history or systemic immunosuppression disqualified patients. CDR1 is KGHSH and CDR2 is LQKENI in the germline V gene. The CDR3 extends over 17 amino acids. V was pared by 6 bases and J by 2 bases, with 12 bases of the junction left unmatched. The method was immunoSEQ multiplex PCR; TCRdb's version includes in-frame clones alone and lacks a portion of them. The table records 75,000 to 100,000 clones, under 85% of them present only once. On this clone: Its cognate antigen is unknown.

Study results and limitations: Clonal expansion in partial responders at 0.1-3.0 mg/kg ranked among the lowest. Low normalized T-cell clonal expansion was additionally recorded for some nonresponders.

The receptor was isolated from an adult with an advanced solid tumor such as melanoma, head and neck, liver or kidney cancer. The sequencing used CD4+ or CD8+ T cells sorted from blood, collected in a trial of the OX40 agonist ivuxolimab. The chain recombines TRBV18 with TRBJ2-3; TRBD2 matches at 9 bases. The CDR3 region has the DNA TGTGCCAGCTCCCCGCGGGTGAGCGGGGGGAACACAGATACGCAGTATTTT. The encoded protein is CASSPRVSGGNTDTQYF.